Below are 26 T cell receptor beta chains sequenced from a single sample in a study of tissue T cells after allogeneic stem cell transplantation. Noted time point: mouse harvest day 14 after allogeneic transplant. The graft held 10^6 splenic CD5+ T cells and 10^7 T-cell-depleted bone marrow cells. Libraries were prepared by immunoSEQ multiplex PCR; TCRdb keeps only in-frame clonotypes and omits some of them. The data contain some 2,900 clones, almost 50% of them seen just once; the ten biggest clones take up around 40%. Specimen: gut tissue. These receptors were taken from a female BALB/c mouse given C57BL/6 T cells with graft-versus-host disease after an allogeneic hematopoietic cell transplant.

This clone was picked up a small number of times. Genes here carry mouse names. The read terminates 1 residue ahead of where the CDR3 ends, so the germline J gene completes it. The chain is built from TRBV1 and TRBJ1-4; the match to TRBD1 covers 9 bases. The CDR3 covers 16 residues. Germline V gene data show CDR1 as NSQYPW and CDR2 as LRSPGD (reference sequence). With 3 bases clipped from V and 3 bases from J, the junction kept 5 bases outside the gene matches. The CDR3 spells CTCSATGTGTNERLFF. CDR3 bases read: TGCACCTGCAGTGCCACCGGGACAGGGACCAACGAAAGATTATTT.

As regards this clone: Each gene name is a mouse one. The CDR3 extends 1 residue past the end of the read, so its final part is completed from the germline J gene. V gene TRBV3 combines with J gene TRBJ2-7; possibly TRBD1 for D (6 bases). Deletions cut 3 bases from V and 1 base from J, with 16 bases between. The CDR3 has 16 amino acids. CDR1 and CDR2 (germline): SNHLY, FYNGKV (reference sequence). The sequenced part of the CDR3 DNA is TGTGCCAGCAGCTTCCCCCGGGGGACATTTTCCTATGAACAGTAC. Its translation: CASSFPRGTFSYEQY. The entire CDR3 is CASSFPRGTFSYEQYF.

This clone showed up just once. Germline and genes here are mouse. The observed sequence ends 1 residue before the CDR3 terminus, with the missing tail filled in from the germline J gene. V usage is TRBV3 and J usage is TRBJ2-5; a possible D gene is TRBD2 (6 bases). Germline values: CDR1 SNHLY, CDR2 FYNGKV (reference sequence). Deletions cut 1 base from V and 4 bases from J, with 6 bases between. This CDR3 has 13 amino acids. The covered CDR3 bases are TGTGCCAGCAGCTTAGACTGGGAAGACACCCAGTAC. This codes for CASSLDWEDTQY. The CDR3 as a whole reads CASSLDWEDTQYF.

On this clone itself: Any gene name here is a mouse gene name. Read sequence stops 1 residue before the CDR3 end, and the germline J gene provides the missing end. The chain links TRBV23 to TRBJ2-3; TRBD1, as called in the table, went unchecked against the DNA. The CDR3 contains 15 residues. Germline-derived CDR1 and CDR2 are KGHTA and FQNQQP. The DNA read from the CDR3 is TGCTCCAGCAGTCAAGGGACAGGGAGTGCAGAAACGCTGTAT. Residues: CSSSQGTGSAETLY. The entire CDR3 reads CSSSQGTGSAETLYF. Using reference TRBV23 and TRBJ2-3 for the parts outside the CDR3, the full variable domain is DAAVTQKPRYLIKMKGQEAEMKCIPEKGHTAVFWYQQKQSKELKFLIYFQNQQPLDQIDMVKERFSAVCPSSSLCSLGIRTCEAEDSALYLCSSSQGTGSAETLYFGSGTRLTVL.

On this clone: The genes are named according to mouse. The read ends 1 residue early relative to the CDR3; the germline J gene fills the gap. This chain links TRBV26 with TRBJ2-7; D not resolved. CDR3 length: 12 amino acids. CDR1 is KGHPV, CDR2 FQNQEV, per germline (reference sequence). V was cut by 0 bases and J by 4 bases, with 4 bases left in between. CDR3 protein: CASSLSGYEQYF. The DNA read from the CDR3 is TGTGCCAGCAGTCTGTCGGGGTATGAACAGTAC. The full variable domain, completed using reference TRBV26 and TRBJ2-7, is NSKVIQTPRYLVKGQGQKAKMRCIPEKGHPVVFWYQQNKNNEFKFLINFQNQEVLQQIDMTEKRFSAECPSNSPCSLEIQSSEAGDSALYLCASSLSGYEQYFGPGTRLTVL.

Worth noting for this clone: The genes and germline here are from mouse. The sequence runs out 1 residue before the end of the CDR3; the remainder is reconstructed from the germline J gene. The identical CDR3 is also encoded by other nucleotide sequences in the sample. V and J are TRBV13-2 and TRBJ1-4; 7 nucleotides line up with TRBD1. This CDR3 is built from 12 residues. Trimming removed 9 bases from V and 7 bases from J; junction bases left unmatched: 6. Per the germline V gene, CDR1 is NNHNN and CDR2 is SYGAGS (reference sequence). Here the CDR3 reads CATISGGERLFF. CDR3 DNA, as far as it was read: TGTGCCACTATTTCAGGGGGCGAAAGATTATTT.

For this clone: Gene names follow the mouse nomenclature. The CDR3 DNA, read in part, is TGTGCCAGCAGTCCCCGGCCAATTTCCAACGAAAGATTATTT. Its translation is CASSPRPISNERLF. The entire CDR3 reads CASSPRPISNERLFF. The chain combines TRBV19 with TRBJ1-4; D is ambiguous. The observed sequence ends 1 residue before the CDR3 terminus, with the missing tail filled in from the germline J gene. V lost 4 bases to trimming and J lost 0 bases, with 10 bases between them. Germline V gives CDR1 FNHDT, CDR2 SITEND (reference sequence). This CDR3 has 15 amino acids.

Turning to this clone: Each gene name is a mouse one. The CDR3 is cut off 1 residue early in the read; its end comes from the germline J gene. This chain joins TRBV13-3 and TRBJ2-3; 9 bases align to TRBD2. Losses at the gene ends were 6 bases for V and 0 bases for J; bases not matched to a gene: 11. Germline values: CDR1 NNHDY, CDR2 SYVADS. This CDR3 contains 17 residues. Here the CDR3 reads CASKMGNWGASAETLYF. The sequenced part of the CDR3 DNA is TGTGCCAGCAAAATGGGGAACTGGGGGGCTAGTGCAGAAACGCTGTAT.

As for this clone: Gene and germline names: mouse. The read falls 1 residue short of the CDR3 end, and the missing part is taken from the germline J gene. The rearrangement links TRBV12-1 to TRBJ2-4; the D is unclear. The CDR3 is 15 amino acids. With 0 bases removed from V and 0 bases from J, the gap between germline ends came to 9 bases. Looked up from germline, CDR1 is SGHSN and CDR2 is HYEKVE. The CDR3 bases that were read are TGTGCCAGCTCTCTCGCGCCGCCTAGTCAAAACACCTTGTAC. This encodes CASSLAPPSQNTLY. In full, the CDR3 reads CASSLAPPSQNTLYF.

Note on this clone: Mouse names are used for the genes. The read ends 1 residue shy of where the CDR3 ends; the end is completed using the germline J gene. The rearrangement links TRBV2 to TRBJ1-4; D gene ambiguous. Germline CDR1 is LGHNA and CDR2 is YSYQKL. V lost 0 bases, J lost 0 bases, and 5 bases lay in between. The length of the CDR3 is 15 residues. The CDR3 loop reads CASSQEPFSNERLFF. The covered CDR3 bases are TGTGCCAGCAGCCAAGAACCATTTTCCAACGAAAGATTATTT.

Comments on this clone: Genes and germline come from the mouse. The read ends 1 residue shy of where the CDR3 ends; the end is completed using the germline J gene. The chain recombines TRBV13-2 with TRBJ2-7; D is perhaps TRBD1 (5 bases). CDR1 and CDR2 from the germline V gene are NNHNN and SYGAGS (reference sequence). The CDR3 covers 12 residues. CDR3 region: CASSLRQYEQYF. The sequenced part of the CDR3 DNA is TGTGCTAGCAGTTTACGACAGTATGAACAGTAC.

Concerning this clone: The germline and genes are mouse ones. The sequence runs out 1 residue before the end of the CDR3; the remainder is reconstructed from the germline J gene. The chain is built from TRBV17 and TRBJ1-4; D gene unclear. CDR3 size: 14 residues. Germline CDR1 reads MNHDT; CDR2 reads YYDKIL. Trimming stripped 1 base from V and 4 bases from J, with 7 bases between. The chain's CDR3 is CASSRGKDNERLFF. The CDR3 DNA, read in part, is TGTGCTAGCAGTAGAGGCAAGGACAACGAAAGATTATTT.

A note on this clone: Gene names and germline match the mouse. The CDR3 extends 1 residue past the end of the read, so its final part is completed from the germline J gene. The chain carries TRBV23 and TRBJ1-1; the table's D call of TRBD1 was not tested on the DNA. CDR1 and CDR2 (germline): KGHTA, FQNQQP. CDR3 length: 15 amino acids. CDR3 region: CSSSHRTGINTEVFF. The CDR3 bases that were read are TGCTCCAGCAGTCACCGGACAGGGATCAACACAGAAGTCTTC. The entire variable domain, with the rest obtained from reference TRBV23 and TRBJ1-1, is as follows: DAAVTQKPRYLIKMKGQEAEMKCIPEKGHTAVFWYQQKQSKELKFLIYFQNQQPLDQIDMVKERFSAVCPSSSLCSLGIRTCEAEDSALYLCSSSHRTGINTEVFFGKGTRLTVV.

Points on this clone: Gene labels here are mouse ones. The CDR3 end is not reached by the read, which stops 1 residue before it; the germline J gene fills it in. The J gene is TRBJ1-1, the V gene TRBV26; D uncertain. Looked up from germline, CDR1 is KGHPV and CDR2 is FQNQEV (reference sequence). The germline V and J ends were trimmed by 2 bases and 0 bases, with 7 bases remaining between them. The CDR3 is 14 amino acids. CDR3 DNA (partial): TGTGCCAGCAGTCTGGGGCACTCAAACACAGAAGTCTTC. Translation gives CASSLGHSNTEVF. The whole CDR3 protein is CASSLGHSNTEVFF.

As concerns this clone: Germline and genes here are mouse. The read terminates 1 residue before the CDR3 end, so the remaining end is supplied by the germline J gene. This chain links TRBV3 with TRBJ2-7; D remains ambiguous. This CDR3 has 11 residues. Germline V CDR1 and CDR2: SNHLY, FYNGKV (reference sequence). V lost 6 bases and J lost 3, with 6 bases in between. The sequenced part of the CDR3 DNA is TGTGCCAGCAGGAACAACTATGAACAGTAC. It yields the protein CASRNNYEQY. In full, the CDR3 is CASRNNYEQYF.

Notes on this clone: Each gene name is a mouse one. The CDR3 end lies 1 residue beyond the end of the read and is filled in from the germline J gene. The V gene is TRBV12-1, the J gene TRBJ1-1, with a weak D call TRBD1 (6 bases). This CDR3 has 11 residues. Trimming pared 1 base from V and 11 bases from J, leaving 10 bases between. Germline assignment: CDR1 SGHSN and CDR2 HYEKVE. CDR3 DNA (partial): TGTGCCAGCTCTCTTGGGGGCAGCGTCTTC. Protein sequence: CASSLGGSVF. The whole CDR3 protein reads CASSLGGSVFF. The full variable domain, completed using reference TRBV12-1 and TRBJ1-1, is DSGVVQSPRHIIKEKGGRSVLTCIPISGHSNVVWYQQTLGKELKFLIQHYEKVERDKGFLPSRFSVQQFDDYHSEMNMSALELEDSAMYFCASSLGGSVFFGKGTRLTVV.

This clone occurred a few times. Genes and germline are mouse. The observed sequence ends 1 residue before the CDR3 terminus, with the missing tail filled in from the germline J gene. The chain has TRBV13-2 and TRBJ1-1; D is undetermined. The CDR3 covers 10 residues. V was pared by 1 base and J by 8 bases, with 3 bases between. CDR1 is NNHNN, CDR2 SYGAGS, per germline (reference sequence). The DNA read from the CDR3 is TGTGCCAGCGGTGATTGGGAAGTCTTC. It encodes CASGDWEVF. The CDR3 reads in full as CASGDWEVFF.

This clone is large by share. Gene names and germline refer to mouse. Sequencing ends 1 residue short of the CDR3 end; the germline J gene provides the rest. This chain uses TRBV16 with TRBJ2-5; perhaps TRBD1 as D (5 bases). CDR3 length equals 13 residues. Germline V gene lookup returns CDR1 SGHSA and CDR2 FRNQAP. With 5 bases removed from V and 2 bases from J, the gap between germline ends came to 8 bases. CDR3 residues: CASSPTAQDTQYF. The sequenced part of the CDR3 DNA is TGTGCAAGCAGCCCGACAGCCCAAGACACCCAGTAC.

In the case of this clone: The germline and genes are mouse ones. The read halts 1 residue ahead of the CDR3 end, with the missing end drawn from the germline J gene. The chain uses TRBV31 and TRBJ2-5; 7 bases match TRBD2. There are 16 residues in the CDR3. CDR1 is GKSSPN and CDR2 is SITVG in the germline V gene. After removal of 1 base from V and 0 bases from J, the junction contained 7 bases not matched to a gene. CDR3 DNA, as far as it was read: TGTGCCTGGAGTCCCCGACTGGGTCGTAACCAAGACACCCAGTAC. It translates to CAWSPRLGRNQDTQY. The CDR3 reads in full as CAWSPRLGRNQDTQYF.

Regarding this clone: Gene names refer to mouse genes. The read falls 1 residue short of the CDR3 end, and the missing part is taken from the germline J gene. The chain carries TRBV3 and TRBJ1-4; 9 bases line up with TRBD1. With V trimmed by 4 bases and J by 3 bases, 3 bases remained unmatched. From germline, CDR1 is SNHLY and CDR2 FYNGKV (reference sequence). The CDR3 is 15 residues long. The CDR3 spells CASSSTGGANERLFF. The part of the CDR3 DNA that was read is TGTGCCAGCAGCTCGACAGGGGGTGCCAACGAAAGATTATTT.

To note about this clone: Gene and germline names: mouse. The missing CDR3 end, 1 residue past where the read stops, is filled in from the germline J gene. V usage is TRBV4 and J usage is TRBJ2-7; D ambiguous. V lost 6 bases and J 3 bases, leaving 9 bases between the germline ends. The CDR3 consists of 12 residues. Germline lookup yields CDR1 LGHDT and CDR2 YNNKQL (reference sequence). The sequenced CDR3 bases are TGTGCCAGCAGTGATGCGATCTATGAACAGTAC. It is translated as CASSDAIYEQY. The whole CDR3 reads CASSDAIYEQYF.

Comment on this clone: Gene names denote mouse genes. The read halts 1 residue ahead of the CDR3 end, with the missing end drawn from the germline J gene. This rearrangement joins TRBV13-2 to TRBJ2-5; 7 bases agree with TRBD1. Trimming took 3 bases from V and 6 from J; bases not matched to a gene: 4. The length of the CDR3 is 13 residues. Germline assignment: CDR1 NNHNN and CDR2 SYGAGS (reference sequence). CDR3 sequence reads: CASGVPGQDTQYF. The sequenced CDR3 bases are TGTGCCAGCGGTGTTCCGGGACAGGACACCCAGTAC.

About this clone itself: Mouse names are used for the genes. The read ends 1 residue shy of where the CDR3 ends; the end is completed using the germline J gene. V is TRBV26 and J is TRBJ1-6; D gene ambiguous. TRBJ1-6 is an ORF; its function is uncertain. The CDR3 sequence is 12 residues long. Germline assignment: CDR1 KGHPV and CDR2 FQNQEV (reference sequence). Trimming cost V 2 bases and J 5 bases, with 1 base left between them. CDR3 sequence reads: CASSLNNSPLYF. Partial CDR3 DNA: TGTGCCAGCAGTCTGAATAATTCGCCCCTCTAC.

About this clone: Gene names denote mouse genes. The sequence runs out 1 residue before the end of the CDR3; the remainder is reconstructed from the germline J gene. The chain uses TRBV26 and TRBJ2-5; 10 nucleotides match TRBD2. Unmatched junction bases numbered 3, after V lost 3 bases and J lost 0 bases. The CDR3 loop spans 16 amino acids. Germline values: CDR1 KGHPV, CDR2 FQNQEV (reference sequence). The CDR3 is CASSLRLGGNQDTQYF. The sequenced part of the CDR3 DNA is TGTGCCAGCAGTCTCCGACTGGGGGGTAACCAAGACACCCAGTAC. The variable domain in full, with the rest retrieved from reference TRBV26 and TRBJ2-5, is NSKVIQTPRYLVKGQGQKAKMRCIPEKGHPVVFWYQQNKNNEFKFLINFQNQEVLQQIDMTEKRFSAECPSNSPCSLEIQSSEAGDSALYLCASSLRLGGNQDTQYFGPGTRLLVL.

This clone was picked up one time. These gene names are mouse names. The read finishes 1 residue shy of the CDR3 end, and the germline J gene is used to complete it. The genes are TRBV12-1 and TRBJ2-2, with 7 bases lining up with TRBD1. With 2 bases clipped from V and 0 bases from J, the junction kept 2 bases outside the gene matches. The germline V gene has CDR1 SGHSN and CDR2 HYEKVE. The CDR3 consists of 15 residues. CDR3 DNA, as far as it was read: TGTGCCAGCTCTCCCGGGACAGCAAACACCGGGCAGCTCTAC. Its translation: CASSPGTANTGQLY. The entire CDR3 is CASSPGTANTGQLYF.

This clone occurred a few times. Gene names are the mouse ones. Read data end 1 residue before the CDR3 end; the end is taken from the germline J gene. V gene TRBV15 combines with J gene TRBJ1-1, with TRBD1 identical over 9 bases. Germline CDR1 is SGHND and CDR2 is FRSKSL. J gave up 1 base and V 7 bases, and 4 bases lay outside the gene matches. The CDR3 is 14 residues long. The CDR3 is CASTRTGANTEVFF. Partial CDR3 DNA: TGTGCCAGCACCCGGACAGGGGCGAACACAGAAGTCTTC.